One and the same sample provided the 14 T cell receptor beta chains below, sequenced in a study of blood T cells in healthy people across ages. Together with a sample-barcoded 5' primer, a J-beta primer mix was included in a second PCR lasting roughly 6 to 12 cycles. MiXCR, applied by TCRdb to the 5' RACE reads, yields one record per CDR3 protein. The table records hundreds of thousands of distinct CDR3 sequences, roughly 43% of them present only once. Sequenced sample: blood. The receptor set was obtained from an elderly man in good health.

The chain couples TRBV30 to TRBJ2-3; 7 nucleotides align to TRBD2. Germline trimming cut 1 base from V and 4 bases from J; bases unmatched to any gene: 8. This CDR3 comprises 15 residues. Germline CDR1 reads GTSNPN; CDR2 reads SVGIG (reference sequence). CDR3 sequence: CAWSEAGDRADTQYF. The CDR3 DNA is TGTGCCTGGAGTGAGGCGGGGGATCGTGCAGATACGCAGTATTTT. The full variable domain, rest sourced from reference TRBV30 and TRBJ2-3, is SQTIHQWPATLVQPVGSPLSLECTVEGTSNPNLYWYRQAAGRGLQLLFYSVGIGQISSEVPQNLSASRPQDRQFILSSKKLLLSDSGFYLCAWSEAGDRADTQYFGPGTRLTVL.

This chain connects TRBV4-3 to TRBJ1-5; D remains ambiguous. Trimming removed 0 bases from V and 7 bases from J, with 13 bases in between. The CDR3 sequence is 15 residues long. Germline V gives CDR1 LGHNA, CDR2 YSLEER. CDR3 in amino acids: CASSQDFGDFQPQHF. Here the CDR3 DNA reads TGCGCCAGCAGCCAAGATTTCGGCGATTTCCAGCCCCAGCATTTT.

This clonotype was found many times. V gene TRBV4-3 combines with J gene TRBJ1-2; D is unclear. V was trimmed by 2 bases and J by 4 bases, leaving 11 bases between them. In germline, CDR1 is LGHNA, CDR2 YSLEER. The CDR3 is 14 amino acids. Here the CDR3 reads CASSQTGLGYGYTF. CDR3 in DNA: TGCGCCAGCAGCCAAACGGGTCTCGGCTATGGCTACACCTTC.

This clonotype was recorded a few times. The gene calls are TRBV20-1 and TRBJ2-3; 7 nucleotides match TRBD2. The V and J ends lost 0 bases and 2 bases, in that order; junction bases with no gene match: 8. The CDR3 is 16 amino acids. Germline assignment: CDR1 DFQATT and CDR2 SNEGSKA (reference sequence). CDR3 nucleotides: TGCAGTGCTAGAGAACCCGCTAGCGGCAACACAGATACGCAGTATTTT. Its protein is CSAREPASGNTDTQYF.

The V and J genes are TRBV7-2 and TRBJ2-2; perhaps TRBD2 as D (6 bases). Germline lookup yields CDR1 SGHTA and CDR2 FQGNSA. The CDR3 covers 15 residues. Trimming removed 2 bases from V and 8 bases from J, with 15 bases in between. Here the CDR3 DNA reads TGTGCCAGCAGCTTAAGGAGGGACGGGTCAGGGGAGCTGTTTTTT. Its protein is CASSLRRDGSGELFF.

This chain's CDR3 is CASSVKDRGGNGYTF. DNA of the CDR3: TGTGCCAGCAGCGTTAAGGACAGGGGAGGGAATGGCTACACCTTC. This chain links TRBV9 with TRBJ1-2; 9 bases agree with TRBD1. The V and J ends lost 2 bases and 6 bases, in that order; junction bases with no gene match: 8. CDR1 and CDR2 from the germline V gene are SGDLS and YYNGEE. CDR3 length: 15 amino acids.

This clonotype was recorded a few times. The V call is TRBV20-1, the J call TRBJ1-3; no firm D call. Looked up from germline, CDR1 is DFQATT and CDR2 is SNEGSKA (reference sequence). The CDR3 has 15 residues. With 3 bases removed from V and 0 bases from J, the gap between germline ends came to 12 bases. The chain's CDR3 is CSARDPGTSGNTIYF. The CDR3 DNA follows: TGCAGTGCTAGGGACCCAGGAACCTCTGGAAACACCATATATTTT.

On this clonotype itself: This may stem from a read error, because a much larger clone lies one nucleotide away. DNA of the CDR3: TGTGCCATCAGTGAACGGGCTCAGCAAGAGACCCAGTTCTTC. This translates into CAISERAQQETQFF. This chain uses TRBV10-3 with TRBJ2-5; D not certain. The tail of the sequence fits TRBJ2-1 better, so the J call may be wrong. This CDR3 has 14 residues. The germline V gene encodes CDR1 ENHRY and CDR2 SYGVKD.

V usage is TRBV7-9 and J usage is TRBJ1-3, with D possibly matching TRBD1 (6 bases). Per the germline V gene, CDR1 is SEHNR and CDR2 is FQNEAQ (reference sequence). The CDR3 consists of 17 residues. V gave up 5 bases and J gave up 0 bases, with 17 bases separating them. CDR3 sequence (DNA): TGTGCCAGCAGCCCTACCGGGGGGGCAACCTCTGGAAACACCATATATTTT. Translated, it gives CASSPTGGATSGNTIYF.

V usage is TRBV7-2 and J usage is TRBJ2-3; weak D call: TRBD1 (5 bases). The CDR3 sequence is 14 residues long. Between the trimmed V and J ends, which lost 5 bases and 2 bases, there was a span of 11 bases. Germline CDR1 is SGHTA and CDR2 is FQGNSA. Here the CDR3 reads CASSKGRNTDTQYF. The DNA for the CDR3 is TGTGCCAGCAGCAAGGGGCGGAACACAGATACGCAGTATTTT.

V is TRBV3-1 and J is TRBJ2-5; a possible D gene is TRBD1 (6 bases). The J call may not be correct, given that the DNA end is closer to TRBJ2-7. This CDR3 contains 16 residues. The germline CDR1 and CDR2 sequences are LGHDT and YNNKEL (reference sequence). The CDR3 protein is CASSQDGQAGDYEQYF. The CDR3, as DNA: TGTGCCAGCAGCCAAGACGGGCAGGCAGGGGACTACGAGCAGTACTTC.

There are a few counts of this clonotype. The chain couples TRBV6-1 to TRBJ2-1, with TRBD2 matching over 8 bases. The germline CDR1 and CDR2 sequences are MNHNS and SASEGT. V lost 6 bases, J lost 3 bases, and 10 bases stayed unmatched. This CDR3 contains 16 residues. As DNA, the CDR3 is TGTGCCAGCAGACCCCTCTACGGGAGGGACTACAATGAGCAGTTCTTC. It yields the protein CASRPLYGRDYNEQFF.

In its sample, this clonotype was seen a few times. The chain carries TRBV28 and TRBJ2-7; possible D gene TRBD2, 5 bases. The end of the DNA is better explained by TRBJ2-5, so the J call may be wrong. The CDR3 extends over 14 amino acids. Germline CDR1 and CDR2: MDHEN and SYDVKM. The CDR3 region is CASSPPRDTETQYF. CDR3 nucleotide sequence: TGTGCCAGCAGTCCTCCGAGGGATACGGAGACCCAGTACTTC.

This clonotype was seen just once. The rearrangement uses TRBV4-3 and TRBJ2-7; TRBD1 aligns across 9 bases. Germline CDR1 reads LGHNA; CDR2 reads YSLEER. The CDR3 is 14 residues long. V was pared by 1 base and J by 7 bases, with 5 bases of the junction left unmatched. The CDR3 sequence is CASSQGDRVNEQYF. CDR3 sequence (DNA): TGCGCCAGCAGCCAAGGGGACAGGGTCAATGAGCAGTACTTC.